This passage covers 31 T cell receptor beta chains from one sample sequenced in a study of T cells in tumors after PD-1 blockade. Some clones are missing from TCRdb's copy, which holds only in-frame ones; the method was immunoSEQ multiplex PCR. The data show roughly 50,000 clones, approximately 84% seen once. This specimen consisted of PBMCs, obtained before anti-PD-1 treatment. The receptors stem from a human donor with basal cell carcinoma.

J is TRBJ2-3 and V is TRBV19; possible D gene TRBD2, 7 bases. This CDR3 region has 14 residues. Germline V lookup: CDR1 LNHDA, CDR2 SQIVND (reference sequence). Trimming left V 4 bases short and J 5 bases short, with 13 bases between. The CDR3 spells CASSKGGPGDTQYF. The CDR3 region has the DNA TGTGCCAGTAGTAAGGGGGGGCCCGGAGATACGCAGTATTTT.

The chain recombines TRBV3-1 (or the pseudogene TRBV3-2) with TRBJ2-5; 13 bases map to TRBD2. Per germline, CDR1 LGHDT and CDR2 YNNKEL (reference sequence). There are 18 residues in the CDR3. V lost 1 base to trimming and J lost 0 bases; unmatched junction nucleotides: 5. The CDR3 nucleotides read TGTGCCAGCAGCCAAGTGGGCACTAGCGGGGGGGACCAAGAGACCCAGTACTTC. Protein product: CASSQVGTSGGDQETQYF.

To note about this clone: One junction end disagrees with the germline gene, perhaps due to a read error. J is TRBJ2-7 and V is TRBV3-1 (or the pseudogene TRBV3-2); the D is unclear. Germline values: CDR1 LGHDT, CDR2 YNNKEL (reference sequence). This CDR3 has 11 residues. The DNA of the CDR3 is TGTGCCAGCATCCAAGGCGGAGCCTTCTACTTC. Translation: CASIQGGAFYF.

The chain employs TRBV3-1 (or the pseudogene TRBV3-2) and TRBJ1-2; 8 bases match TRBD1. CDR1 is LGHDT, CDR2 YNNKEL, per germline (reference sequence). With 4 bases clipped from V and 3 bases from J, the junction kept 7 bases outside the gene matches. This CDR3 has 15 amino acids. The CDR3 DNA reads as TGTGCCAGCAGCCGACTCGGACAGGGCGACTATGGCTACACCTTC. Translation: CASSRLGQGDYGYTF.

The chain recombines TRBV4-1 with TRBJ1-4, with unresolved D. Between the trimmed V and J ends, which lost 4 bases and 0 bases, there was a span of 12 bases. This CDR3 spans 16 amino acids. Per the germline V gene, CDR1 is MGHRA and CDR2 is YSYEKL. DNA of the CDR3: TGCGCCAGCAGCCCACCCGGGTCTGCAACTAATGAAAAACTGTTTTTT. It yields the protein CASSPPGSATNEKLFF.

This chain uses TRBV2 with TRBJ2-5, with no clear D. This CDR3 contains 11 residues. CDR1 is SNHLY and CDR2 is FYNNEI in the germline V gene. The V end was cut by 6 bases, the J end by 4 bases, with 6 bases between. CDR3 loop: CASSLRETQYF. The CDR3 DNA reads TGTGCCAGCAGCCTCCGAGAGACCCAGTACTTC. The variable domain in full, completed from reference TRBV2 and TRBJ2-5, reads EPEVTQTPSHQVTQMGQEVILRCVPISNHLYFYWYRQILGQKVEFLVSFYNNEISEKSEIFDDQFSVERPDGSNFTLKIRSTKLEDSAMYFCASSLRETQYFGPGTRLLVL.

The rearrangement links TRBV30 to TRBJ1-1; D perhaps matches TRBD1 (6 bases). Germline V gives CDR1 GTSNPN, CDR2 SVGIG (reference sequence). V was clipped by 0 bases and J by 0 bases, with 8 bases between them. The CDR3 is 14 amino acids. The CDR3 region has the DNA TGTGCCTGGAGTGTATCAGGGGTGAACACTGAAGCTTTCTTT. It is translated as CAWSVSGVNTEAFF.

J is TRBJ2-1 and V is TRBV24-1; 9 nucleotides line up with TRBD1. V lost 3 bases and J lost 8; bases outside the gene matches: 7. The CDR3 has 15 amino acids. Per the germline V gene, CDR1 is KGHDR and CDR2 is SFDVKD. In DNA, the CDR3 is TGTGCCACCAGTGATCCCGGGACAGGGTCTCATGAGCAGTTCTTC. Its protein product is CATSDPGTGSHEQFF.

The V call is TRBV10-3, the J call TRBJ2-7, with D possibly matching TRBD1 (7 bases). Looked up from germline, CDR1 is ENHRY and CDR2 is SYGVKD. Trimming pared 3 bases from V and 10 bases from J, leaving 25 bases between. The CDR3 length is 16 residues. CDR3 sequence reads: CAISDNEYGARGDQYF. The DNA for the CDR3 is TGTGCCATCAGTGATAACGAATACGGGGCCAGGGGGGATCAGTACTTC.

This chain links TRBV10-3 with TRBJ2-7, with D perhaps TRBD1 (6 bases). The ends were cut back, 6 bases at V and 3 bases at J, with 12 bases in the middle. The CDR3 has 13 amino acids. CDR1 and CDR2 from the germline V gene are ENHRY and SYGVKD. Here the CDR3 reads CAIRGARLYEQYF. CDR3 DNA: TGTGCCATCAGGGGGGCCAGGCTCTACGAGCAGTACTTC.

The rearrangement uses TRBV27 and TRBJ1-2; 10 bases line up with TRBD1. With V trimmed by 6 bases and J by 4 bases, 8 bases remained unmatched. This CDR3 comprises 15 residues. Germline loops: CDR1 MNHEY, CDR2 SMNVEV (reference sequence). DNA of the CDR3: TGTGCCAGCAGACTGGGACAGGGGAGGGTCTATGGCTACACCTTC. This gives the protein CASRLGQGRVYGYTF.

This rearrangement joins TRBV5-1 to TRBJ1-2; D gene unclear. V gave up 0 bases and J gave up 8 bases, with 8 bases separating them. CDR1 is SGHRS and CDR2 is YFSETQ in the germline V gene. This CDR3 has 12 residues. The CDR3 DNA sequence: TGCGCCAGCAGCTTGGAGGCAGAAGGCTACACCTTC. Amino acid sequence: CASSLEAEGYTF.

For this clone: Other DNA sequences in the same sample also yield this CDR3. The chain joins TRBV5-1 to TRBJ2-1; TRBD1 agrees at 8 bases. From germline, CDR1 is SGHRS and CDR2 YFSETQ. Trimming removed 4 bases from V and 6 bases from J; junction bases left unmatched: 9. The CDR3 is 15 amino acids. CDR3 sequence: CASSVPGTGGNEQFF. CDR3 sequence (DNA): TGCGCCAGCAGCGTTCCCGGGACAGGCGGCAATGAGCAGTTCTTC.

The rearrangement uses TRBV30 and TRBJ1-6; TRBD1 might be the D (6 bases). Germline V gene data show CDR1 as GTSNPN and CDR2 as SVGIG (reference sequence). Trimming took off 2 bases at V and 10 bases at J, with 15 bases between the two ends. CDR3 length: 14 residues. CDR3 sequence reads: CAWSSGGYGSPLHF. For the CDR3, the DNA is TGTGCCTGGAGTTCGGGGGGCTACGGATCACCCCTCCACTTT.

J is TRBJ1-5 and V is TRBV13; TRBD1 might be the D (6 bases). V was cut by 1 base and J by 0 bases, with 7 bases left in between. CDR1 is PRHDT and CDR2 is FYEKMQ in the germline V gene (reference sequence). The CDR3 consists of 15 residues. CDR3 sequence: CASSLAGDSNQPQHF. The CDR3, as DNA: TGTGCCAGCAGCTTAGCAGGGGATAGCAATCAGCCCCAGCATTTT. Combining the CDR3 with reference TRBV13 and TRBJ1-5 gives the whole variable domain AAGVIQSPRHLIKEKRETATLKCYPIPRHDTVYWYQQGPGQDPQFLISFYEKMQSDKGSIPDRFSAQQFSDYHSELNMSSLELGDSALYFCASSLAGDSNQPQHFGDGTRLSIL.

The chain couples TRBV20-1 to TRBJ1-6, with TRBD1 as a possible D gene (5 bases). This CDR3 contains 15 residues. Germline values: CDR1 DFQATT, CDR2 SNEGSKA (reference sequence). V gave up 3 bases and J gave up 8 bases, with 17 bases separating them. The CDR3 bases are TGCAGTGCTAGTAGGAACCCCCAGGGCCATTCACCCCTCCACTTT. It specifies CSASRNPQGHSPLHF.

The chain joins TRBV5-6 to TRBJ2-5, with 9 bases aligning to TRBD1. Germline V gene data show CDR1 as SGHDT and CDR2 as YYEEEE. The V segment lost 4 bases and the J segment 5 bases; nucleotides outside the gene matches: 9. The CDR3 extends over 15 amino acids. The CDR3 here is CASSPMTGGVETQYF. The DNA of the CDR3 is TGTGCCAGCAGCCCAATGACAGGGGGTGTGGAGACCCAGTACTTC.

The chain employs TRBV12-3 or TRBV12-4 and TRBJ2-6; no definite D call. V dropped 6 bases and J dropped 0 bases, with 3 bases sitting between them. The CDR3 length is 13 residues. The CDR3 loop reads CASRLSGANVLTF. The CDR3 DNA follows: TGTGCCAGCAGACTCTCTGGGGCCAACGTCCTGACTTTC.

The rearrangement links TRBV3-1 (or the pseudogene TRBV3-2) to TRBJ2-1; 11 positions match TRBD2. Germline CDR1 reads LGHDT; CDR2 reads YNNKEL (reference sequence). This CDR3 has 16 residues. V lost 1 base, J lost 5 bases, and 4 bases stayed unmatched. CDR3 nucleotide sequence: TGTGCCAGCAGCCAAGCCAGACTAGCGGGGAACAATGAGCAGTTCTTC. Its protein is CASSQARLAGNNEQFF.

The J gene is TRBJ1-1, the V gene TRBV7-2; 9 nucleotides agree with TRBD1. Germline lookup yields CDR1 SGHTA and CDR2 FQGNSA. V shed 5 bases, J shed 4 bases, and the junction held 8 bases outside the gene matches. The CDR3 extends over 15 amino acids. The CDR3 nucleotides are TGTGCCAGCAGCCCTTCAACAGGGGGCGTCACTGAAGCTTTCTTT. Amino acids: CASSPSTGGVTEAFF.

The chain carries TRBV7-2 and TRBJ2-2; 7 bases are a match to TRBD1. The CDR3 length is 15 residues. From germline, CDR1 is SGHTA and CDR2 FQGNSA. The trim removed 5 bases at V and 3 bases at J, leaving 6 bases unmatched. CDR3 amino acids: CASSPWDRYTGELFF. For the CDR3, the DNA is TGTGCCAGCAGCCCATGGGACAGATACACCGGGGAGCTGTTTTTT.

This chain connects TRBV7-9 to TRBJ2-5, with TRBD1 matching over 7 bases. After removal of 4 bases from V and 9 bases from J, the junction contained 8 bases not matched to a gene. The germline V gene has CDR1 SEHNR and CDR2 FQNEAQ (reference sequence). This CDR3 contains 13 residues. DNA for the CDR3: TGTGCCAGCAGCTCCCCGGACAGGACTCCCCAGTACTTC. Translating gives CASSSPDRTPQYF.

The chain employs TRBV15 and TRBJ1-3; D may be TRBD1 (5 bases). This CDR3 has 16 amino acids. The ends were cut back, 0 bases at V and 2 bases at J, with 11 bases in the middle. Germline lookup yields CDR1 LNHNV and CDR2 YYDKDF (reference sequence). CDR3 region: CATSRDRGYTGNTIYF. The CDR3 coding sequence is TGTGCCACCAGCAGAGATCGGGGGTACACTGGAAACACCATATATTTT. Supplemented by reference TRBV15 and TRBJ1-3, the full variable domain reads DAMVIQNPRYQVTQFGKPVTLSCSQTLNHNVMYWYQQKSSQAPKLLFHYYDKDFNNEADTPDNFQSRRPNTSFCFLDIRSPGLGDTAMYLCATSRDRGYTGNTIYFGEGSWLTVV.

This sequence joins TRBV2 and TRBJ1-1, with TRBD1 matching 8 bases. The CDR3 sequence is 15 residues long. In germline, CDR1 is SNHLY, CDR2 FYNNEI. The junction had 8 bases not matched to a gene; V was cut back by 4 bases and J by 4 bases. The CDR3 DNA reads as TGTGCCAGCAGTGGCAGGGGGCTCACGGGCACTGAAGCTTTCTTT. As protein: CASSGRGLTGTEAFF.

V is TRBV9 and J is TRBJ2-2; no definite D call. Germline V CDR1 and CDR2: SGDLS, YYNGEE. This CDR3 region has 14 residues. Trimming left V 4 bases short and J 6 bases short, with 13 bases between. The CDR3 reads CASSPAAGSGELFF. CDR3 nucleotide sequence: TGTGCCAGCAGCCCCGCCGCCGGCTCCGGGGAGCTGTTTTTT. Full variable domain (missing parts from reference TRBV9 and TRBJ2-2): DSGVTQTPKHLITATGQRVTLRCSPRSGDLSVYWYQQSLDQGLQFLIQYYNGEERAKGNILERFSAQQFPDLHSELNLSSLELGDSALYFCASSPAAGSGELFFGEGSRLTVL.

The V call is TRBV7-2, the J call TRBJ1-5; a possible D gene is TRBD1 (6 bases). Trimming pared 2 bases from V and 2 bases from J, leaving 13 bases between. The germline V gene encodes CDR1 SGHTA and CDR2 FQGNSA. The CDR3 contains 16 residues. The CDR3 bases are TGTGCCAGCAGCTTACGTACAGGGTTAGGCAATCAGCCCCAGCATTTT. Protein product: CASSLRTGLGNQPQHF.

V usage is TRBV27 and J usage is TRBJ2-7, with D uncertain. The CDR3 runs to 13 residues. Between the trimmed V and J ends, which lost 6 bases and 1 base, there was a span of 10 bases. Germline CDR1 and CDR2: MNHEY and SMNVEV (reference sequence). CDR3 protein: CASSPQASYEQYF. In DNA, the CDR3 is TGTGCCAGCAGCCCTCAGGCGTCCTACGAGCAGTACTTC.

V and J are TRBV9 and TRBJ2-5, with 9 bases aligning to TRBD2. Germline V lookup: CDR1 SGDLS, CDR2 YYNGEE. With 0 bases clipped from V and 3 bases from J, the junction kept 6 bases outside the gene matches. CDR3 length: 16 residues. CDR3 amino acids: CASSVGWRLAEETQYF. The CDR3 DNA follows: TGTGCCAGCAGCGTAGGTTGGAGACTAGCGGAAGAGACCCAGTACTTC.

The rearrangement uses TRBV7-9 and TRBJ1-4; TRBD1 might be the D (5 bases). This CDR3 has 14 amino acids. Deletions cut 1 base from V and 8 bases from J, with 11 bases between. The germline gives CDR1 SEHNR, CDR2 FQNEAQ (reference sequence). The CDR3 sequence: CASSLDGGREKLFF. The CDR3 region has the DNA TGTGCCAGCAGCTTAGACGGGGGTCGGGAAAAACTGTTTTTT.

The V call is TRBV19, the J call TRBJ2-3; 8 bases agree with TRBD2. The CDR3 extends over 17 amino acids. CDR1 is LNHDA, CDR2 SQIVND, per germline (reference sequence). The V and J ends lost 4 bases and 5 bases, in that order; junction bases with no gene match: 14. Written as DNA, the CDR3 is TGTGCCAGTAGTACGTCTGGGGCGGGGGGCCCGGAAGATACGCAGTATTTT. Translated, it gives CASSTSGAGGPEDTQYF.

This chain connects TRBV6-6 to TRBJ1-4; D is uncertain. CDR1 and CDR2 from the germline V gene are MNHNY and SVGAGI (reference sequence). V was clipped by 2 bases and J by 7 bases, with 14 bases between them. The CDR3 runs 15 residues. The CDR3 is CASSYSGSMSEKLFF. The CDR3 nucleotides read TGTGCCAGCAGTTACAGTGGCTCGATGAGTGAAAAACTGTTTTTT.